Presented here are 32 T cell receptor beta chains from one specimen sequenced in a study of T cell repertoires in cytomegalovirus infection. Each CDR3 protein is one row after TCRdb ran MiXCR on the reads. The sample holds about 180,000 distinct CDR3 sequences, about 15% seen once. The sequencing input was PBMCs. The receptors originated from a human donor in good health (CMV status not recorded). Some clones in this sample may be carry-over from other donors' samples.

V is TRBV7-4 and J is TRBJ1-1, with TRBD1 as a possible D gene (6 bases). Germline values: CDR1 SGHVT, CDR2 SQSDAQ. The ends were cut back, 5 bases at V and 10 bases at J, with 26 bases in the middle. The CDR3 is made up of 16 amino acids. CDR3 coding DNA: TGTGCCAGCAGCCTAGAGGGCCCAACAGGGTCCCTAGGAGCTTTCTTT. Protein product: CASSLEGPTGSLGAFF.

This clonotype was picked up many times. This sequence joins TRBV5-6 and TRBJ2-7; D not resolved. The CDR3 spans 11 residues. CDR1 SGHDT and CDR2 YYEEEE come from the germline V gene. Trimming shortened V by 3 bases and J by 6 bases, and 7 bases separated the two germline ends. The CDR3 sequence: CASSSFSEQYF. CDR3 sequence (DNA): TGTGCCAGCAGCTCATTTTCCGAGCAGTACTTC.

This clonotype was observed many times. The CDR3 nucleotides are TGTGCCAGCAGCTCCGGGACACGGAACTGGAACACTGAAGCTTTCTTT. Protein product: CASSSGTRNWNTEAFF. The rearrangement uses TRBV7-8 and TRBJ1-1, with D perhaps TRBD1 (6 bases). This CDR3 has 16 residues. Between the trimmed V and J ends, which lost 4 bases and 1 base, there was a span of 16 bases. Germline V CDR1 and CDR2: SGHVS, FQNEAQ.

This chain links TRBV20-1 with TRBJ2-2, with 7 bases fitting TRBD2. V trimming: 8 bases; J trimming: 3 bases; junction bases outside the gene matches: 6. The CDR3 covers 13 residues. Germline V gives CDR1 DFQATT, CDR2 SNEGSKA (reference sequence). In DNA form, the CDR3 reads TGCAGTCCCAGGGCGGGGGACACCGGGGAGCTGTTTTTT. Its protein is CSPRAGDTGELFF.

This clonotype was recorded many times. One junction end disagrees with the germline gene, perhaps due to a read error. V and J are TRBV7-8 and TRBJ2-1; TRBD2 agrees at 8 bases. The CDR3 totals 17 residues. Per germline, CDR1 SGHVS and CDR2 FQNEAQ. CDR3: CASSLGGIGRAYDEQFF. The CDR3 DNA reads as TGTGCCAGCAGCTTAGGAGGGATCGGGAGGGCCTACGATGAGCAGTTCTTC.

V and J are TRBV6-5 and TRBJ2-1; TRBD1 is a possible D gene (5 bases). Germline CDR1 MNHEY, CDR2 SVGAGI. The V gene lost 2 bases and the J gene lost 6 bases, with 23 bases spanning the gap. The CDR3 runs 18 residues. CDR3 nucleotide sequence: TGTGCCAGCAGTTACGGCCCGGGCCAGGGTCTTTCGGCCAATGAGCAGTTCTTC. Protein: CASSYGPGQGLSANEQFF.

This clonotype showed up just a few times. V and J are TRBV13 and TRBJ1-6; TRBD1 matches 9 bases. Germline lookup yields CDR1 PRHDT and CDR2 FYEKMQ (reference sequence). The junction had 8 bases not matched to a gene; V was cut back by 4 bases and J by 7 bases. This CDR3 spans 16 amino acids. CDR3 in DNA: TGTGCCAGCAGCTCATATTCCGGGACAGGGAATTCACCCCTCCACTTT. Protein: CASSSYSGTGNSPLHF.

This clonotype was detected only a few times. The chain joins TRBV12-3 or TRBV12-4 to TRBJ1-6; 7 nucleotides match TRBD1. The J segment lost 10 bases and the V segment lost 6 bases, leaving 6 bases of the junction unmatched. The CDR3 is 13 residues long. CDR3 loop: CASRPGGDSPLHF. CDR3 DNA sequence: TGTGCCAGCAGGCCAGGGGGAGACTCACCCCTCCACTTT.

This clonotype has only a few counts. This chain links TRBV7-9 with TRBJ1-1; D unresolved. Trimming removed 2 bases from V and 6 bases from J, with 10 bases in between. This CDR3 comprises 13 residues. Germline CDR1 SEHNR, CDR2 FQNEAQ (reference sequence). The CDR3: CASSLRGLAEAFF. In nucleotides, the CDR3 is TGTGCCAGCAGCTTAAGAGGGTTAGCTGAAGCTTTCTTT.

Ten or more counts support this clonotype. The rearrangement uses TRBV12-3 or TRBV12-4 and TRBJ2-1; TRBD2 agrees at 15 bases. V was clipped by 7 bases and J by 6 bases; unmatched bases: 7. The CDR3 has 16 amino acids. CDR3 nucleotide sequence: TGTGCCAGCACCGAGGGACTAGCGGGAGGAAGCAATGAGCAGTTCTTC. Its protein is CASTEGLAGGSNEQFF.

V gene TRBV28 combines with J gene TRBJ1-1, with 11 bases identical to TRBD1. Germline V lookup: CDR1 MDHEN, CDR2 SYDVKM. CDR3 length: 13 residues. V lost 4 bases to trimming and J lost 6 bases; unmatched junction nucleotides: 1. CDR3 sequence reads: CASSWTGGAEAFF. CDR3 DNA sequence: TGTGCCAGCAGTTGGACAGGGGGCGCTGAAGCTTTCTTT.

This clonotype was picked up many times. The chain is built from TRBV11-2 and TRBJ2-3, with 13 bases fitting TRBD2. This CDR3 has 15 amino acids. Germline V gene sequence: CDR1 SGHAT, CDR2 FQNNGV. Losses at the gene ends were 5 bases for V and 6 bases for J; bases not matched to a gene: 5. This CDR3 reads CASSVLAGGPDTQYF. CDR3 bases: TGTGCCAGCAGCGTACTAGCGGGAGGGCCGGATACGCAGTATTTT.

The chain joins TRBV2 to TRBJ2-3; weak D call: TRBD1 (6 bases). Germline V gene sequence: CDR1 SNHLY, CDR2 FYNNEI. The CDR3 loop spans 15 amino acids. V lost 5 bases, J lost 2 bases, and 14 bases lay in between. CDR3 amino acids: CASSSQGHNTDTQYF. CDR3 DNA sequence: TGTGCCAGCAGTAGCCAGGGACATAACACAGATACGCAGTATTTT.

This clonotype was seen repeatedly, ten times or more. The genes are TRBV7-2 and TRBJ1-2; D call uncertain. From germline, CDR1 is SGHTA and CDR2 FQGNSA. The CDR3 is made up of 15 amino acids. V lost 0 bases and J 7 bases, leaving 15 bases between the germline ends. The CDR3 sequence is CASSLALPPVPGYTF. The CDR3 DNA follows: TGTGCCAGCAGCTTAGCGCTCCCCCCGGTGCCTGGCTACACCTTC.

The chain has TRBV28 and TRBJ2-3; either TRBD1 or TRBD2 may fit D (5 bases each). Trimming left V 5 bases short and J 4 bases short, with 10 bases between. Per germline, CDR1 MDHEN and CDR2 SYDVKM. CDR3 length equals 13 residues. The CDR3 DNA follows: TGTGCCAGCAGTCCAAGGGACGCAGATACGCAGTATTTT. Encoded protein: CASSPRDADTQYF.

In its sample, this clonotype was seen many times. This chain's CDR3 is CASGPGVYGYTF. CDR3 DNA sequence: TGTGCCAGCGGACCGGGGGTGTATGGCTACACCTTC. V is TRBV12-3 or TRBV12-4 and J is TRBJ1-2; D possibly corresponds to TRBD1 (5 bases). CDR3 length: 12 amino acids. Trimming stripped 8 bases from V and 5 bases from J, with 12 bases between.

The rearrangement joins TRBV20-1 to TRBJ2-2; weak D call: TRBD1 (5 bases). The CDR3 spans 17 residues. Trimming pared 0 bases from V and 6 bases from J, leaving 20 bases between. CDR1 DFQATT and CDR2 SNEGSKA come from the germline V gene (reference sequence). The CDR3 DNA reads as TGCAGTGCTAGAGACGACTTGAAGGGGAACGCCGCCGGGGAGCTGTTTTTT. The encoded protein is CSARDDLKGNAAGELFF.

Many counts were recorded for this clonotype. The chain combines TRBV7-2 with TRBJ1-4; D not resolved. With 3 bases removed from V and 4 bases from J, the gap between germline ends came to 6 bases. Per the germline V gene, CDR1 is SGHTA and CDR2 is FQGNSA. The CDR3 has 13 residues. The CDR3 DNA follows: TGTGCCAGCAGCTTTCAGGTTAATGAAAAACTGTTTTTT. Residues: CASSFQVNEKLFF.

This clonotype was picked up many times. The CDR3 is CASSLAKGENQPQHF. CDR3 DNA: TGTGCCAGCAGCTTAGCGAAGGGAGAGAATCAGCCCCAGCATTTT. The rearrangement uses TRBV7-9 and TRBJ1-5; the D is unclear. The V end was cut by 0 bases, the J end by 4 bases, with 10 bases between. Germline V gene data show CDR1 as SEHNR and CDR2 as FQNEAQ (reference sequence). This CDR3 is 15 amino acids long.

The table lists this clonotype with a few counts. The chain links TRBV12-3 or TRBV12-4 to TRBJ2-7; no clear D gene. V gave up 2 bases and J gave up 4 bases, with 9 bases separating them. The length of the CDR3 is 13 residues. The CDR3 region has the DNA TGTGCCAGCAGTTTAAACTTGGGTTACGAGCAGTACTTC. This codes for CASSLNLGYEQYF.

The J gene is TRBJ2-3, the V gene TRBV6-1; 10 nucleotides match TRBD1. V lost 5 bases to trimming and J lost 1 base; unmatched junction nucleotides: 9. From germline, CDR1 is MNHNS and CDR2 SASEGT. The CDR3 is 17 amino acids. CDR3 sequence (DNA): TGTGCCAGCAGTTTCAGAACCGGGACAGGGGGCACAGATACGCAGTATTTT. Its protein product is CASSFRTGTGGTDTQYF.

This clonotype has ten or more counts. The rearrangement joins TRBV27 to TRBJ1-6; D may be TRBD1 (6 bases). V shed 6 bases and J shed 5 bases, with 14 bases lying between them. The CDR3 extends over 15 amino acids. CDR1 and CDR2 (germline): MNHEY, SMNVEV (reference sequence). This chain's CDR3 is CASRETTGNNSPLHF. Written as DNA, the CDR3 is TGTGCCAGCAGGGAGACCACAGGGAATAATTCACCCCTCCACTTT.

This clonotype was seen repeatedly, ten times or more. This chain connects TRBV6-1 to TRBJ1-2; perhaps TRBD1 as D (5 bases). Germline V gene lookup returns CDR1 MNHNS and CDR2 SASEGT. This CDR3 region has 13 residues. V lost 11 bases and J 8 bases, leaving 21 bases between the germline ends. This CDR3 reads CAGFDSSILGYTF. CDR3 coding DNA: TGTGCCGGATTCGACAGTTCCATATTAGGCTACACCTTC.

The rearrangement uses TRBV12-3 or TRBV12-4 and TRBJ2-2, with a weak D call TRBD2 (5 bases). CDR3 length equals 13 residues. The V gene lost 7 bases and the J gene lost 5 bases, with 11 bases spanning the gap. CDR3 loop: CASTNPGTGELFF. In DNA, the CDR3 is TGTGCCAGCACGAATCCGGGAACCGGGGAGCTGTTTTTT.

This clonotype showed up many times. The rearrangement joins TRBV12-5 to TRBJ2-1; D perhaps matches TRBD2 (6 bases). The germline V gene has CDR1 LGHNT and CDR2 FRNRAP. Trimming stripped 0 bases from V and 7 bases from J, with 16 bases between. This CDR3 spans 16 amino acids. The CDR3: CASGLVVKGLGNEQFF. CDR3 nucleotide sequence: TGTGCTAGTGGTTTGGTAGTTAAGGGACTTGGAAATGAGCAGTTCTTC. Based on the CDR3 plus reference TRBV12-5 and TRBJ2-1, the full variable domain is DARVTQTPRHKVTEMGQEVTMRCQPILGHNTVFWYRQTMMQGLELLAYFRNRAPLDDSGMPKDRFSAEMPDATLATLKIQPSEPRDSAVYFCASGLVVKGLGNEQFFGPGTRLTVL.

This clonotype was observed a handful of times. The chain links TRBV12-3 or TRBV12-4 to TRBJ2-7; D is possibly TRBD1 or TRBD2 (6 bases each). V was clipped by 2 bases and J by 2 bases, with 22 bases between them. This CDR3 is 18 amino acids long. The CDR3 DNA follows: TGTGCCAGCAGTTTAACGGCCAGGGGACTCCACCCAGCCTACGAGCAGTACTTC. Translated: CASSLTARGLHPAYEQYF.

This clonotype was recorded many times. The rearrangement joins TRBV28 to TRBJ2-6; D could derive from TRBD1 or TRBD2 (5 bases each). Between the trimmed V and J ends, which lost 5 bases and 0 bases, there was a span of 17 bases. The CDR3 is 18 residues long. Germline V gene data show CDR1 as MDHEN and CDR2 as SYDVKM. CDR3 DNA sequence: TGTGCCAGCAGTACATACAAGGGACCCATCTCTGGGGCCAACGTCCTGACTTTC. This codes for CASSTYKGPISGANVLTF.

This rearrangement joins TRBV7-9 to TRBJ1-1, with D possibly TRBD1 on 5 matching bases. Germline V gene data show CDR1 as SEHNR and CDR2 as FQNEAQ (reference sequence). The V end lost 1 base, the J end lost 1 base, and 13 bases lay between the germline ends. The CDR3 loop spans 16 amino acids. The CDR3 sequence: CASSLVSGTGNTEAFF. The CDR3 DNA is TGTGCCAGCAGCTTAGTTTCGGGGACGGGGAACACTGAAGCTTTCTTT.

The chain is built from TRBV2 and TRBJ2-7; 7 nucleotides line up with TRBD2. Germline lookup yields CDR1 SNHLY and CDR2 FYNNEI. The V gene end was trimmed by 3 bases and the J gene end by 2 bases; junction bases not matched to a gene: 7. The CDR3 is 15 amino acids. Here the CDR3 reads CASSEERGPTYEQYF. DNA of the CDR3: TGTGCCAGCAGTGAGGAGCGGGGCCCCACCTACGAGCAGTACTTC.

This clonotype was seen ten or more times. This sequence joins TRBV18 and TRBJ1-4; D perhaps matches TRBD1 (5 bases). V was shortened by 4 bases and J by 0 bases, with 9 bases between the two germline ends. CDR1 is KGHSH, CDR2 LQKENI, per germline. The CDR3 sequence is 15 residues long. CDR3 region: CASSRGFATNEKLFF. Here the CDR3 DNA reads TGTGCCAGCTCACGGGGGTTTGCAACTAATGAAAAACTGTTTTTT.

The chain recombines TRBV5-4 with TRBJ1-2; 7 nucleotides agree with TRBD1. The trim removed 4 bases at V and 4 bases at J, leaving 10 bases unmatched. The CDR3 totals 15 residues. Germline CDR1 and CDR2: SGHNT and YYREEE (reference sequence). This chain's CDR3 is CASSPREGAGYGYTF. For the CDR3, the DNA is TGTGCCAGCAGCCCGCGAGAGGGGGCAGGCTATGGCTACACCTTC.

J is TRBJ1-5 and V is TRBV10-3, with D tentatively TRBD1 (5 bases). From germline, CDR1 is ENHRY and CDR2 SYGVKD. This CDR3 is 15 amino acids long. The V end was cut by 5 bases, the J end by 3 bases, with 14 bases between. The CDR3 DNA sequence: TGTGCCATCAGTTCGGGACGGTCTAACAATCAGCCCCAGCATTTT. Its translation is CAISSGRSNNQPQHF.